Below, 32 T cell receptor beta chains from the same sample are listed, as sequenced in a study of T-cell reconstitution after alpha-beta-depleted transplantation in children. Unique molecular identifiers were used to barcode this TCRbeta library. MiXCR, run by TCRdb on the PCR reads, gives a single entry per CDR3 protein. The sample has approximately 210,000 distinct CDR3 sequences; about a sixth are singletons. The sample in question was PBMCs, mostly from graft donor cells, obtained 360 days after TCRalphabeta/CD19-depleted stem cell transplant. Receptors were obtained from a male patient between 2 and 10 years old who had a stem cell transplant for acute lymphoblastic leukemia, so the T cells may come from the graft donor.

The rearrangement joins TRBV5-8 to TRBJ2-1; 7 bases align to TRBD2. Germline V gene sequence: CDR1 SGHTS, CDR2 YDEGEE. This CDR3 contains 16 residues. Germline trimming cut 0 bases from V and 6 bases from J; bases unmatched to any gene: 9. The CDR3 sequence is CASSLDGLVVGNEQFF. The CDR3 region has the DNA TGTGCCAGCAGCTTGGACGGACTAGTGGTTGGCAATGAGCAGTTCTTC.

Only a few counts were recorded for this clonotype. The rearrangement links TRBV24-1 to TRBJ2-1, with D maybe TRBD1 (5 bases). CDR1 is KGHDR, CDR2 SFDVKD, per germline. The CDR3 runs to 16 residues. Trimming left V 0 bases short and J 3 bases short, with 11 bases between. CDR3: CATSDLRTGNYNEQFF. CDR3 DNA sequence: TGTGCCACCAGTGATTTGCGAACAGGAAACTACAATGAGCAGTTCTTC.

This chain connects TRBV7-9 to TRBJ1-2; tentatively, D is TRBD1 (5 bases). Looked up from germline, CDR1 is SEHNR and CDR2 is FQNEAQ (reference sequence). The CDR3 covers 17 residues. V was clipped by 5 bases and J by 1 base, with 20 bases between them. The CDR3 nucleotides read TGTGCCAGCAGCCCATTAGACAGACGACCCCATAACTATGGCTACACCTTC. Translating it yields CASSPLDRRPHNYGYTF.

This clonotype showed up many times. The gene calls are TRBV5-1 and TRBJ2-5; D possibly corresponds to TRBD2 (6 bases). The CDR3 covers 13 residues. V was pared by 0 bases and J by 4 bases, with 7 bases between. The germline V gene encodes CDR1 SGHRS and CDR2 YFSETQ. CDR3 region: CASSLGLGETQYF. CDR3 coding DNA: TGCGCCAGCAGCTTGGGACTAGGAGAGACCCAGTACTTC.

The chain carries TRBV27 and TRBJ2-7, with TRBD1 as a possible D gene (5 bases). V lost 4 bases to trimming and J lost 3 bases, with 13 bases between them. Germline V gives CDR1 MNHEY, CDR2 SMNVEV (reference sequence). The CDR3 is 14 residues long. DNA for the CDR3: TGTGCCAGCAGTTCTCAGGGAAAGTACTACGAGCAGTACTTC. Amino acid sequence: CASSSQGKYYEQYF.

The chain is built from TRBV5-1 and TRBJ1-6; no clear D gene. Trimming left V 5 bases short and J 7 bases short, with 7 bases between. This CDR3 spans 12 amino acids. Germline CDR1 reads SGHRS; CDR2 reads YFSETQ. The CDR3 coding sequence is TGCGCCAGCAGAAGACCCAATTCACCCCTCCACTTT. Translation gives CASRRPNSPLHF. Full variable domain (missing parts from reference TRBV5-1 and TRBJ1-6): KAGVTQTPRYLIKTRGQQVTLSCSPISGHRSVSWYQQTPGQGLQFLFEYFSETQRNKGNFPGRFSGRQFSNSRSEMNVSTLELGDSALYLCASRRPNSPLHFGNGTRLTVT.

The rearrangement joins TRBV30 to TRBJ2-7, with D unresolved. Germline loops: CDR1 GTSNPN, CDR2 SVGIG (reference sequence). This CDR3 is 15 amino acids long. The V and J ends lost 1 base and 3 bases respectively, with 16 bases between them. CDR3 DNA: TGTGCCTGGAGTGCCGGGTCTCAAGGCCACTACGAGCAGTACTTC. Translated: CAWSAGSQGHYEQYF. Using reference TRBV30 and TRBJ2-7 for the parts outside the CDR3, the full variable domain is SQTIHQWPATLVQPVGSPLSLECTVEGTSNPNLYWYRQAAGRGLQLLFYSVGIGQISSEVPQNLSASRPQDRQFILSSKKLLLSDSGFYLCAWSAGSQGHYEQYFGPGTRLTVT.

Many counts were recorded for this clonotype. The rearrangement links TRBV29-1 to TRBJ2-5, with D possibly called TRBD1 or TRBD2 (5 bases each). CDR3 size: 11 residues. CDR1 is SQVTM and CDR2 is ANQGSEA in the germline V gene. V lost 7 bases to trimming and J lost 3 bases, with 9 bases between them. The CDR3 DNA reads as TGCAGCGGTGGGGGTGAAGAGACCCAGTACTTC. This sequence encodes CSGGGEETQYF.

This clonotype was counted ten times or more. The chain joins TRBV27 to TRBJ1-2; a weak D match, TRBD1 (6 bases). The CDR3 length is 12 residues. V lost 9 bases and J lost 2, with 10 bases in between. The V gene's germline CDR1 is MNHEY and CDR2 SMNVEV (reference sequence). CDR3 in amino acids: CASVQGNYGYTF. The CDR3, as DNA: TGTGCCAGTGTACAGGGAAACTATGGCTACACCTTC.

This clonotype came up a few times. The gene calls are TRBV5-1 and TRBJ1-2; 7 bases line up with TRBD1. Trimming at V came to 0 bases and at J to 5 bases, leaving 4 bases not matched to a gene. Germline V CDR1 and CDR2: SGHRS, YFSETQ. The CDR3 sequence is 14 residues long. Written as DNA, the CDR3 is TGCGCCAGCAGCTTGGAGGGACAGCAATATGGCTACACCTTC. It codes for CASSLEGQQYGYTF.

This chain connects TRBV24-1 to TRBJ2-1; 16 bases line up with TRBD2. CDR3 length equals 18 residues. Germline trimming cut 4 bases from V and 8 bases from J; bases unmatched to any gene: 10. CDR1 is KGHDR, CDR2 SFDVKD, per germline. For the CDR3, the DNA is TGTGCCACCAGTGACACCGGGACTAGCGGGGGGGCCCTCCATGAGCAGTTCTTC. It is translated as CATSDTGTSGGALHEQFF.

This clonotype has more than one count but fewer than ten. The chain employs TRBV6-1 and TRBJ2-1; the match to TRBD2 covers 8 bases. From germline, CDR1 is MNHNS and CDR2 SASEGT. The V and J ends lost 9 bases and 0 bases, in that order; junction bases with no gene match: 4. CDR3 size: 14 residues. CDR3: CASTGGGSYNEQFF. The CDR3 DNA is TGTGCCAGTACCGGGGGGGGCTCCTACAATGAGCAGTTCTTC.

This clonotype was seen only a few times. The genes are TRBV10-3 and TRBJ2-3, with D perhaps matching TRBD2 (5 bases). This CDR3 has 14 residues. V was shortened by 5 bases and J by 1 base, with 10 bases between the two germline ends. The germline CDR1 and CDR2 sequences are ENHRY and SYGVKD. The CDR3: CAISMGVGTDTQYF. The CDR3, as DNA: TGTGCCATCAGTATGGGAGTTGGCACAGATACGCAGTATTTT.

The V gene is TRBV11-2, the J gene TRBJ2-2, with D possibly being TRBD1 (9 bases). V was trimmed by 5 bases and J by 3 bases, leaving 22 bases between them. CDR1 is SGHAT and CDR2 is FQNNGV in the germline V gene. There are 18 residues in the CDR3. CDR3 amino acids: CASSTGGGQGLHTGELFF. The DNA for the CDR3 is TGTGCCAGCAGCACCGGGGGGGGACAGGGACTACACACCGGGGAGCTGTTTTTT.

This clonotype was detected only a few times. The rearrangement links TRBV6-4 to TRBJ2-7; perhaps TRBD1 as D (5 bases). CDR3 size: 16 residues. V was cut by 6 bases and J by 2 bases, with 20 bases left in between. Germline values: CDR1 MRHNA, CDR2 SNTAGT. Here the CDR3 DNA reads TGTGCCAGCAGCGGCCATAGTCCCTTCAGGGCCTACGAGCAGTACTTC. It yields the protein CASSGHSPFRAYEQYF.

The chain carries TRBV7-8 and TRBJ2-4; 9 bases are shared with TRBD2. J gave up 6 bases and V 5 bases, and 5 bases lay outside the gene matches. The CDR3 runs to 14 residues. Germline lookup yields CDR1 SGHVS and CDR2 FQNEAQ. The CDR3 region has the DNA TGTGCCAGCAGCCCGACTAGCGGTGGAAACATTCAGTACTTC. This translates into CASSPTSGGNIQYF. The complete variable domain, with remaining parts taken from reference TRBV7-8 and TRBJ2-4, reads GAGVSQSPRYKVAKRGQDVALRCDPISGHVSLFWYQQALGQGPEFLTYFQNEAQLDKSGLPSDRFFAERPEGSVSTLKIQRTQQEDSAVYLCASSPTSGGNIQYFGAGTRLSVL.

This chain connects TRBV18 to TRBJ2-7; maybe TRBD1 (5 bases). The length of the CDR3 is 14 residues. In germline, CDR1 is KGHSH, CDR2 LQKENI. Trimming removed 0 bases from V and 0 bases from J, with 6 bases in between. CDR3 in amino acids: CASSPPTASYEQYF. The CDR3 coding sequence is TGTGCCAGCTCACCACCGACAGCCTCCTACGAGCAGTACTTC. The full variable domain, rest sourced from reference TRBV18 and TRBJ2-7, is NAGVMQNPRHLVRRRGQEARLRCSPMKGHSHVYWYRQLPEEGLKFMVYLQKENIIDESGMPKERFSAEFPKEGPSILRIQQVVRGDSAAYFCASSPPTASYEQYFGPGTRLTVT.

This clonotype was recorded a few times. The chain is built from TRBV3-1 and TRBJ2-3; D is unresolved. The CDR3 contains 12 residues. Trimming took off 3 bases at V and 4 bases at J, with 5 bases between the two ends. Germline V lookup: CDR1 LGHDT, CDR2 YNNKEL (reference sequence). Here the CDR3 reads CASSHSPDTQYF. DNA for the CDR3: TGTGCCAGCAGCCACAGCCCAGATACGCAGTATTTT.

This clonotype was seen more than once but under ten times. The CDR3 bases are TGTGCCAGCAGCTTGGTAGGACTAGCGTCTTCCTACGAGCAGTACTTC. Translating gives CASSLVGLASSYEQYF. This sequence joins TRBV5-6 and TRBJ2-7; TRBD2 matches 9 bases. Unmatched junction bases numbered 5, after V lost 0 bases and J lost 1 base. From germline, CDR1 is SGHDT and CDR2 YYEEEE. The CDR3 spans 16 residues.

This clonotype was detected a few times. V is TRBV12-3 or TRBV12-4 and J is TRBJ1-5; D may be TRBD1 (6 bases). The CDR3 is made up of 14 amino acids. V was trimmed by 7 bases and J by 4 bases, leaving 14 bases between them. Here the CDR3 reads CASTHGTPNQPQHF. CDR3 in DNA: TGTGCCAGCACGCACGGGACACCGAATCAGCCCCAGCATTTT.

This chain uses TRBV20-1 with TRBJ2-5; weak D call: TRBD2 (5 bases). With 0 bases removed from V and 5 bases from J, the gap between germline ends came to 10 bases. The CDR3 runs 13 residues. Germline CDR1 and CDR2: DFQATT and SNEGSKA (reference sequence). Here the CDR3 reads CSARDPGVETQYF. Written as DNA, the CDR3 is TGCAGTGCTAGAGATCCCGGGGTGGAGACCCAGTACTTC.

The chain couples TRBV5-6 to TRBJ1-1; D not resolved. Trimming took off 0 bases at V and 7 bases at J, with 13 bases between the two ends. The germline CDR1 and CDR2 sequences are SGHDT and YYEEEE. The CDR3 has 14 amino acids. The CDR3 loop reads CASSLGRRPDEAFF. DNA for the CDR3: TGTGCCAGCAGCTTGGGGCGGAGACCAGATGAAGCTTTCTTT. Complete variable domain (other parts from reference TRBV5-6 and TRBJ1-1): DAGVTQSPTHLIKTRGQQVTLRCSPKSGHDTVSWYQQALGQGPQFIFQYYEEEERQRGNFPDRFSGHQFPNYSSELNVNALLLGDSALYLCASSLGRRPDEAFFGQGTRLTVV.

This clonotype turned up a few times. V is TRBV12-3 or TRBV12-4 and J is TRBJ2-7, with D possibly being TRBD2 (6 bases). V shed 8 bases and J shed 4 bases, with 21 bases lying between them. This CDR3 is built from 15 residues. Here the CDR3 DNA reads TGTGCCAGCGGCTCCGGTGGGACTTACCGATACGAGCAGTACTTC. Amino acids: CASGSGGTYRYEQYF.

This clonotype was seen many times. V usage is TRBV12-3 or TRBV12-4 and J usage is TRBJ2-5, with D unclear. The CDR3 runs to 12 residues. With 1 base removed from V and 7 bases from J, the gap between germline ends came to 7 bases. CDR3 loop: CASSLDPRTQYF. In DNA, the CDR3 is TGTGCCAGCAGTTTAGACCCCAGGACCCAGTACTTC.

The rearrangement links TRBV5-1 to TRBJ1-2; D is ambiguous. V lost 0 bases, J lost 3 bases, and 9 bases lay in between. The CDR3 spans 14 residues. Looked up from germline, CDR1 is SGHRS and CDR2 is YFSETQ. The CDR3 is CASSLDGVDYGYTF. The CDR3 bases are TGCGCCAGCAGCTTGGATGGGGTGGACTATGGCTACACCTTC.

This clonotype was found a few times. The rearrangement joins TRBV4-1 to TRBJ2-2; unclear D gene. Trimming cost V 5 bases and J 0 bases, with 10 bases left between them. CDR3 length: 15 residues. Germline lookup yields CDR1 MGHRA and CDR2 YSYEKL. DNA of the CDR3: TGCGCCAGCAGCAGTCAACGGACGAACACCGGGGAGCTGTTTTTT. It translates to CASSSQRTNTGELFF.

The table lists this clonotype with a few counts. The genes are TRBV10-3 and TRBJ2-5; 11 bases agree with TRBD1. From germline, CDR1 is ENHRY and CDR2 SYGVKD. With 3 bases clipped from V and 4 bases from J, the junction kept 4 bases outside the gene matches. The CDR3 loop spans 15 amino acids. CDR3 amino acids: CAISDLGQGAETQYF. The DNA of the CDR3 is TGTGCCATCAGTGATCTCGGACAGGGGGCAGAGACCCAGTACTTC.

This clonotype was counted a few times. The rearrangement links TRBV10-3 to TRBJ2-7; 7 nucleotides match TRBD2. This CDR3 has 15 residues. V lost 0 bases to trimming and J lost 1 base; unmatched junction nucleotides: 3. Germline V CDR1 and CDR2: ENHRY, SYGVKD. DNA of the CDR3: TGTGCCATCAGTGAGTCGGGCGGGAGTTCCTACGAGCAGTACTTC. This sequence encodes CAISESGGSSYEQYF.

This chain links TRBV4-3 with TRBJ1-5; tentatively, D is TRBD1 (5 bases). Germline loops: CDR1 LGHNA, CDR2 YSLEER. This CDR3 region has 16 residues. The germline V and J ends were trimmed by 0 bases and 7 bases, with 16 bases remaining between them. This CDR3 is CASSQENGARDQPQHF. The CDR3 DNA reads TGCGCCAGCAGCCAAGAAAACGGGGCGCGGGACCAGCCCCAGCATTTT.

Only a few counts were recorded for this clonotype. The chain recombines TRBV5-1 with TRBJ2-5, with 8 bases that match TRBD1. The CDR3 loop spans 14 amino acids. CDR1 and CDR2 (germline): SGHRS, YFSETQ. V was pared by 3 bases and J by 4 bases, with 5 bases of the junction left unmatched. The CDR3 DNA follows: TGCGCCAGCAGCTCGGTAGGGACAGGAGAGACCCAGTACTTC. Residues: CASSSVGTGETQYF.

This chain uses TRBV9 with TRBJ1-6, with a possible D match to TRBD1 (6 bases). Germline loops: CDR1 SGDLS, CDR2 YYNGEE. The CDR3 loop spans 15 amino acids. With 5 bases removed from V and 5 bases from J, the gap between germline ends came to 14 bases. This chain's CDR3 is CASRPGAGDNSPLHF. CDR3 in DNA: TGTGCCAGCAGGCCTGGGGCAGGGGATAATTCACCCCTCCACTTT.

This clonotype was observed a single time. This rearrangement joins TRBV25-1 to TRBJ2-5, with a tentative D call TRBD1 (5 bases). The germline gives CDR1 MGHDK, CDR2 SYGVNS. The ends were cut back, 5 bases at V and 4 bases at J, with 20 bases in the middle. CDR3 length equals 16 residues. As DNA, the CDR3 is TGTGCCAGCAGTTTAAGAGGACATCGAAGGGGAGAGACCCAGTACTTC. It yields the protein CASSLRGHRRGETQYF.